One T cell receptor (beta chain) is described in this entry. In the PCR, 60 Vbeta and 13 Jbeta primers were used. As handled by the study authors: The authors later counted 65 million to 80 million unique TCR beta chains, roughly 11 million of them shared. Data came from immunoSEQ multiplex PCR; TCRdb stores just in-frame clones and leaves some out. The V and J calls and clone size were taken over from that table, and D and trimming were inferred from the DNA. The table shows around 150,000 clones, with 60% to 85% occurring only once. This sample was taken from a study of cytomegalovirus exposure and HLA in healthy donors. Specimen: PBMCs. This TCR was recovered from a female donor in good health and CMV-seropositive.

The CDR3, as DNA: TGTGCCAGCAGCCAAGTCCAAGGACAGGGGAGCTCCTACAATGAGCAGTTCTTC. Residues: CASSQVQGQGSSYNEQFF. The V and J genes are TRBV4-2 and TRBJ2-1, with TRBD1 identical over 9 bases. CDR1 is LGHNA and CDR2 is YNFKEQ in the germline V gene. The V segment lost 1 base and the J segment 0 bases; nucleotides outside the gene matches: 7. The CDR3 spans 18 residues.